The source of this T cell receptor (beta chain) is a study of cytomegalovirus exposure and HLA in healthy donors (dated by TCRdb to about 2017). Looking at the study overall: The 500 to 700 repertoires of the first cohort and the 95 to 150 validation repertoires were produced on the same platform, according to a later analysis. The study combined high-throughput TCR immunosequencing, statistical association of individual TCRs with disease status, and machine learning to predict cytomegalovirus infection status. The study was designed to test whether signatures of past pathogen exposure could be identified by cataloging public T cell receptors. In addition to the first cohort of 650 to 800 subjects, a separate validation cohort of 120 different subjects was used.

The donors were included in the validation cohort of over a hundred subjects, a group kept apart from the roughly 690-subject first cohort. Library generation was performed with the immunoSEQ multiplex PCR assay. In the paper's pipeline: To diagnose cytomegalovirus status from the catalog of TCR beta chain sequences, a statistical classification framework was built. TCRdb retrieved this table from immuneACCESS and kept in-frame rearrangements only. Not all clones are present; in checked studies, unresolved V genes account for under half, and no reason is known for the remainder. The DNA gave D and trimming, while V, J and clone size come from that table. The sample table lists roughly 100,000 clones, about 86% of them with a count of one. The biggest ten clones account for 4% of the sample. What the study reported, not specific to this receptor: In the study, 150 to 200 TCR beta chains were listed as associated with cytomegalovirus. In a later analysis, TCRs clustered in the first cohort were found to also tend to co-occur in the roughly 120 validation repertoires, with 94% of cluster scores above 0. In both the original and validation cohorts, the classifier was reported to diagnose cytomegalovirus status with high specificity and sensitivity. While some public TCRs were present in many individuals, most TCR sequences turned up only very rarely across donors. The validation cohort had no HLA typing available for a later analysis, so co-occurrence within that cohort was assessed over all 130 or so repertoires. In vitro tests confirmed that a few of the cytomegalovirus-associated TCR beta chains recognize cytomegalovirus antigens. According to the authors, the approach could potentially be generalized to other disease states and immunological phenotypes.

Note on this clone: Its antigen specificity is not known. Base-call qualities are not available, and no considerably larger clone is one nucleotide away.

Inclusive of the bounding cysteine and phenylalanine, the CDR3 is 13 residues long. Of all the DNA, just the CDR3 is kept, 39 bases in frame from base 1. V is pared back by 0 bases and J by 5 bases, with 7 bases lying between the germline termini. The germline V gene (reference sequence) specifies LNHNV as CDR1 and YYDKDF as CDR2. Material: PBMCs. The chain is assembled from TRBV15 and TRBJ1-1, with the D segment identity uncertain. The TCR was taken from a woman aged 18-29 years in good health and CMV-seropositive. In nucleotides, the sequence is TGTGCCACCAGCAGAGATCCCGGGACTGAAGCTTTCTTT. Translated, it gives CATSRDPGTEAFF.